This TCR beta chain comes out of a study of graft-versus-host responses after intestinal transplantation. Findings and limits, study-wide: Peak circulating GvH clone levels were associated with early post-transplant HvG declines. Patients who carried graft-donor T cell macrochimerism also had high graft-versus-host to host-versus-graft clonal ratios in their allografts.

Measured with immunoSEQ multiplex PCR; TCRdb has only the in-frame clones, and not every one. The sample carries fewer than 90,000 clones, over 90% recorded once. The germline CDR1 and CDR2 sequences are MDHEN and SYDVKM. The CDR3 is 15 amino acids. Germline trimming cut 6 bases from V and 14 bases from J; bases unmatched to any gene: 13. On this clone: What it binds is unknown.

The sequences come from unstimulated CD4+ T cells sorted from spleen or lymph node cells, collected before transplant. This chain links TRBV28 with TRBJ2-4; TRBD2 aligns across 13 bases. This TCR was recovered from a human donor who was the organ donor for an intestinal transplant. CDR3 in amino acids: CASSVPGTSGAVKYF. For the CDR3, the DNA is TGTGCCAGCAGCGTGCCCGGGACTAGCGGGGCCGTAAAGTACTTC.